This record concerns one T cell receptor (beta chain) sequence. Its antigen is still unknown. The CDR3 runs 14 residues. J lost 8 bases, V lost 4 bases, and 7 bases had no gene match. Germline V lookup: CDR1 SGHNT, CDR2 YYREEE (reference sequence). These data are taken from a study of cytomegalovirus exposure and HLA in healthy donors. 60 Vbeta and 13 Jbeta primers were used in PCR. TCRdb keeps only in-frame clones here, not all; method: immunoSEQ multiplex PCR. The table includes roughly 120,000 clones, approximately 69% detected once. Whole-study findings and limits: Sequence variants that were highly shared formed a cluster that was likely a sequencing artifact. Productive status was seen about 90% or about 30% of the time for most TCR beta V segments in an earlier analysis.

The chain combines TRBV5-4 with TRBJ2-1, with 9 bases identical to TRBD1. The sequence derives from a woman aged 50 to 60 in good health and CMV-seropositive. Source material: PBMCs. CDR3 nucleotide sequence: TGTGCCAGCAGCGCCCGGGACAGGGTACATGAGCAGTTCTTC. It yields the protein CASSARDRVHEQFF. Supplemented by reference TRBV5-4 and TRBJ2-1, the full variable domain reads ETGVTQSPTHLIKTRGQQVTLRCSSQSGHNTVSWYQQALGQGPQFIFQYYREEENGRGNFPPRFSGLQFPNYSSELNVNALELDDSALYLCASSARDRVHEQFFGPGTRLTVL.